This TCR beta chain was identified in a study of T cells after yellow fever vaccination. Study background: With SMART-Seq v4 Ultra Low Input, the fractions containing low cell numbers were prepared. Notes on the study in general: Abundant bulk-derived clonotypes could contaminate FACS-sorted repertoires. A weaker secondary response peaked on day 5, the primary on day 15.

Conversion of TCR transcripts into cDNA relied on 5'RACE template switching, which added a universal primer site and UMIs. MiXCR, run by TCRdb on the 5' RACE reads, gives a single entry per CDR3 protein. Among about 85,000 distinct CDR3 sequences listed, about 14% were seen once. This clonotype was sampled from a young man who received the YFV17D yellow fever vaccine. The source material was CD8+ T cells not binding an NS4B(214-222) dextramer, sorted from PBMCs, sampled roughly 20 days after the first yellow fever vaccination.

CDR3 nucleotide sequence: TGTGCCAGCAGGGGTGGGGGGGTCGAGCCCCAGCATTTT. It is translated as CASRGGGVEPQHF. The J gene is TRBJ1-5, the V gene TRBV9, with TRBD1 as a possible D gene (5 bases). The CDR3 is made up of 13 amino acids. Germline values: CDR1 SGDLS, CDR2 YYNGEE. V was trimmed by 5 bases and J by 8 bases, leaving 14 bases between them.